One and the same sample provided the 10 T cell receptor beta chains below, sequenced in a study of blood T cells in healthy people across ages. Combining a sample-barcoded 5' primer with a J-beta primer mix, a second PCR ran for roughly 6 to 12 cycles. TCRdb re-called the 5' RACE reads through MiXCR, storing one row per CDR3 protein. This table has over a million distinct CDR3 sequences, 35% to 45% appearing once. Sequenced sample: blood. The receptors originated from a woman under 30 in good health.

The chain uses TRBV4-2 and TRBJ2-3; tentatively, D is TRBD1 or TRBD2 (6 bases each). V lost 2 bases to trimming and J lost 1 base, with 10 bases between them. This CDR3 region has 15 residues. CDR1 is LGHNA, CDR2 YNFKEQ, per germline. The CDR3 DNA is TGTGCCAGCAGCCAACCGGGGGCGGGCACAGATACGCAGTATTTT. Translated: CASSQPGAGTDTQYF.

This clonotype was seen a handful of times. The chain uses TRBV9 and TRBJ1-2; no clear D. CDR1 is SGDLS, CDR2 YYNGEE, per germline. Deletions cut 5 bases from V and 6 bases from J, with 8 bases between. The CDR3 runs to 11 residues. CDR3 DNA: TGTGCCAGCAGTAGGGATAATGGCTACACCTTC. Amino acids: CASSRDNGYTF.

The rearrangement links TRBV18 to TRBJ2-2; no definite D call. Trimming cost V 0 bases and J 5 bases, with 7 bases left between them. This CDR3 has 14 amino acids. The germline gives CDR1 KGHSH, CDR2 LQKENI. The CDR3 DNA follows: TGTGCCAGCTCACCACCAGCCCCGACCGGGGAGCTGTTTTTT. Its translation is CASSPPAPTGELFF.

In this sample, this clonotype turned up many times. The chain links TRBV28 to TRBJ1-2; 7 positions match TRBD1. J was trimmed by 6 bases and V by 3 bases; bases with no gene match: 4. The germline gives CDR1 MDHEN, CDR2 SYDVKM. The CDR3 totals 13 residues. For the CDR3, the DNA is TGTGCCAGCAGTTTCCCCGGGACAGATGGCTACACCTTC. Translated, it gives CASSFPGTDGYTF.

The rearrangement links TRBV5-1 to TRBJ1-4, with D possibly being TRBD1 (6 bases). Germline V gene data show CDR1 as SGHRS and CDR2 as YFSETQ. Trimming removed 4 bases from V and 3 bases from J, with 10 bases in between. The CDR3 spans 14 residues. The CDR3 DNA reads as TGCGCCAGCAGCGTCGGGACATCTAATGAAAAACTGTTTTTT. Its protein product is CASSVGTSNEKLFF.

The chain recombines TRBV20-1 with TRBJ2-1; D possibly corresponds to TRBD2 (5 bases). Trimming stripped 1 base from V and 4 bases from J, with 11 bases between. Germline CDR1 and CDR2: DFQATT and SNEGSKA (reference sequence). The CDR3 length is 14 residues. CDR3 residues: CSARGPPGYNEQFF. As DNA, the CDR3 is TGCAGTGCTAGAGGCCCCCCGGGGTACAATGAGCAGTTCTTC.

In nucleotides, the CDR3 is TGTGCCAGCAGCCCTAGGGGGGCCTTGGTTGAGAATGAGCAGTTCTTC. Amino acid sequence: CASSPRGALVENEQFF. This chain joins TRBV7-2 and TRBJ2-1; tentatively, D is TRBD1 or TRBD2 (6 bases each). V was shortened by 5 bases and J by 7 bases, with 21 bases between the two germline ends. Germline V gene data show CDR1 as SGHTA and CDR2 as FQGNSA. The CDR3 extends over 16 amino acids.

This clonotype was counted a single time. The chain combines TRBV6-1 with TRBJ2-7, with D possibly being TRBD1 or TRBD2 (7 bases each). CDR3 length: 15 amino acids. Trimming pared 4 bases from V and 4 bases from J, leaving 17 bases between. Germline values: CDR1 MNHNS, CDR2 SASEGT. Here the CDR3 DNA reads TGTGCCAGCAGTGTCATCAGGGGGGGCGTTTACGAGCAGTACTTC. Its protein product is CASSVIRGGVYEQYF.

V and J are TRBV12-3 or TRBV12-4 and TRBJ2-4; TRBD2 matches 12 bases. There are 15 residues in the CDR3. The V and J ends lost 3 bases and 15 bases, in that order; junction bases with no gene match: 12. CDR3 sequence: CASSFSASGGETRYF. For the CDR3, the DNA is TGTGCCAGCAGTTTTTCGGCTAGCGGGGGGGAGACCCGGTACTTC.

This clonotype was counted a few times. The rearrangement links TRBV20-1 to TRBJ2-1, with 11 nucleotides matching TRBD2. CDR1 and CDR2 from the germline V gene are DFQATT and SNEGSKA (reference sequence). The V segment lost 6 bases and the J segment 6 bases; nucleotides outside the gene matches: 16. This CDR3 is 17 amino acids long. The CDR3 DNA reads TGCAGTGCCGACGAACCAAAGACTAGCGGGACGCTCAATGAGCAGTTCTTC. Translating it yields CSADEPKTSGTLNEQFF.